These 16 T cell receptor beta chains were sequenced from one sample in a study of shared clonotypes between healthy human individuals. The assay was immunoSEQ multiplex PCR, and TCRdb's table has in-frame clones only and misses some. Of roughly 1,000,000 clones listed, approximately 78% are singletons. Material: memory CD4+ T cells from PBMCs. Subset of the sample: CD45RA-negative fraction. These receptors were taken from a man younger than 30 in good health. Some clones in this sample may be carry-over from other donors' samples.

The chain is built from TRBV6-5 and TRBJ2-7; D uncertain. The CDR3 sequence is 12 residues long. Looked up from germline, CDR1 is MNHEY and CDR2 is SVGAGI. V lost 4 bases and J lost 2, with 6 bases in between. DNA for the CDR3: TGTGCCAGCAGTTCGCGGACCTACGAGCAGTACTTC. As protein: CASSSRTYEQYF.

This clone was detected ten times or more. The CDR3 sequence is CASSQDSSGVYGYTF. CDR3 in DNA: TGCGCCAGCAGCCAAGATTCATCAGGGGTATATGGCTACACCTTC. The chain links TRBV4-1 to TRBJ1-2; perhaps TRBD1 as D (6 bases). The CDR3 runs 15 residues. Germline V gene lookup returns CDR1 MGHRA and CDR2 YSYEKL. Trimming took 0 bases from V and 5 from J, leaving 13 bases between them.

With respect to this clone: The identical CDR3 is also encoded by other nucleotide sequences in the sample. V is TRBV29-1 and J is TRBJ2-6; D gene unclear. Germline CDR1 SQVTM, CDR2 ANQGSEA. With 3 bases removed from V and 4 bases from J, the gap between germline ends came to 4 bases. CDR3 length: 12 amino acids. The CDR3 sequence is CSVDGGANVLTF. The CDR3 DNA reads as TGCAGCGTTGACGGCGGGGCCAACGTCCTGACTTTC. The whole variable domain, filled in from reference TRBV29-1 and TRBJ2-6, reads SAVISQKPSRDICQRGTSLTIQCQVDSQVTMMFWYRQQPGQSLTLIATANQGSEATYESGFVIDKFPISRPNLTFSTLTVSNMSPEDSSIYLCSVDGGANVLTFGAGSRLTVL.

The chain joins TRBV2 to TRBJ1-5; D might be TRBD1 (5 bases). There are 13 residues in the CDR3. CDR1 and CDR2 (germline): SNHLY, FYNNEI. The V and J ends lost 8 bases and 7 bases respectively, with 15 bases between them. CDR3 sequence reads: CASHGGSGQPQHF. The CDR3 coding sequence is TGTGCCAGCCATGGGGGATCGGGGCAGCCCCAGCATTTT. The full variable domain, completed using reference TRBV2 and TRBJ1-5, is EPEVTQTPSHQVTQMGQEVILRCVPISNHLYFYWYRQILGQKVEFLVSFYNNEISEKSEIFDDQFSVERPDGSNFTLKIRSTKLEDSAMYFCASHGGSGQPQHFGDGTRLSIL.

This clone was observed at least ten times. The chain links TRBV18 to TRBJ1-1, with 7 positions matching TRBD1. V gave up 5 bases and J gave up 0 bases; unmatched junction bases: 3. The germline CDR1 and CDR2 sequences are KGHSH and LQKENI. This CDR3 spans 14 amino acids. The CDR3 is CASSLQGLNTEAFF. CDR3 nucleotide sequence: TGTGCCAGCTCATTACAGGGGTTGAACACTGAAGCTTTCTTT.

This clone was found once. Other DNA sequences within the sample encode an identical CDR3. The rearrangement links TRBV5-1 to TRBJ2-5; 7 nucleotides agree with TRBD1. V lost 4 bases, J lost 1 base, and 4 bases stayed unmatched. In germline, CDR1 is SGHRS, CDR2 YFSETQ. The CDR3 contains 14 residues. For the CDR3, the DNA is TGCGCCAGCAGCCTGGGACAGCCCCAAGAGACCCAGTACTTC. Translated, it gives CASSLGQPQETQYF. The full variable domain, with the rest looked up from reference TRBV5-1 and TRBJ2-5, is KAGVTQTPRYLIKTRGQQVTLSCSPISGHRSVSWYQQTPGQGLQFLFEYFSETQRNKGNFPGRFSGRQFSNSRSEMNVSTLELGDSALYLCASSLGQPQETQYFGPGTRLLVL.

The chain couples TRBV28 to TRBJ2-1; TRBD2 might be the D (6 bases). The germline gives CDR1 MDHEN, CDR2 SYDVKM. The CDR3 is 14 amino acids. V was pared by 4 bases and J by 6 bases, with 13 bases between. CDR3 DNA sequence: TGTGCCAGCAGTTCCCCGGGACTTATCAATGAGCAGTTCTTC. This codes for CASSSPGLINEQFF.

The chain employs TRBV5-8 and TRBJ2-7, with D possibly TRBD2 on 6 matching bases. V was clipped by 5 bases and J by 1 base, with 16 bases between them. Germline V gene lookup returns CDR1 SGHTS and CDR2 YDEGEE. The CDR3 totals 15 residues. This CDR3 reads CASRTDWRGSYEQYF. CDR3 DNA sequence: TGTGCCAGCAGAACGGACTGGAGGGGATCCTACGAGCAGTACTTC.

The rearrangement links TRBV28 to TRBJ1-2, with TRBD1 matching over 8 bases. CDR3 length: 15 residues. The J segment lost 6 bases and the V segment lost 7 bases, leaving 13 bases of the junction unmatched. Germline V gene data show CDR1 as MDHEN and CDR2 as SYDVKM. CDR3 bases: TGTGCCAGCAACTCGGCCGGGACAGGAGGTGATGGCTACACCTTC. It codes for CASNSAGTGGDGYTF.

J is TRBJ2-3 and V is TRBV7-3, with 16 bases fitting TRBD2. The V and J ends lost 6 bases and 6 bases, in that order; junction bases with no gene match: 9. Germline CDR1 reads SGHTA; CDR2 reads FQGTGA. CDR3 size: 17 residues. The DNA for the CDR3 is TGTGCCAGCAGTCCGGGACTAGCGGGAGGGCCAGGGGATACGCAGTATTTT. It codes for CASSPGLAGGPGDTQYF.

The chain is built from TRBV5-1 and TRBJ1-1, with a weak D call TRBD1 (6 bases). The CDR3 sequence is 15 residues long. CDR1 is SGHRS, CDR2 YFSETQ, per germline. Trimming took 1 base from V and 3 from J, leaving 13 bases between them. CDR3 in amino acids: CASSLSHRVDTEAFF. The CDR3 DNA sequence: TGCGCCAGCAGCTTGTCTCACAGGGTTGACACTGAAGCTTTCTTT.

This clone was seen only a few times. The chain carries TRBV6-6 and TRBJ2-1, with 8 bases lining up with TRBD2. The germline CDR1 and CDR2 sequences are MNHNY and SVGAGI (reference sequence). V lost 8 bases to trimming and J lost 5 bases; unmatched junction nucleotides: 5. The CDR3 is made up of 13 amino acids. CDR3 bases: TGTGCCAGCGCAGGACTAGCAGACAATGAGCAGTTCTTC. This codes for CASAGLADNEQFF.

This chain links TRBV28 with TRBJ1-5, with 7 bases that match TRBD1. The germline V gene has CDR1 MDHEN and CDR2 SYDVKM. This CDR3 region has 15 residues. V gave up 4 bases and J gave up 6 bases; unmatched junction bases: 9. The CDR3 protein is CASSSPPGGGQPQHF. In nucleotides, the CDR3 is TGTGCCAGCAGTTCTCCCCCAGGGGGAGGTCAGCCCCAGCATTTT.

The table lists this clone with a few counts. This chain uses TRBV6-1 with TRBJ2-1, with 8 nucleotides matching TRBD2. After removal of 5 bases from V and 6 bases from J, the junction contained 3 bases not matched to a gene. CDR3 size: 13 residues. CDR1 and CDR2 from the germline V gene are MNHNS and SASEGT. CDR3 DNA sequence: TGTGCCAGCAGTCCCGGGGGGGGCAATGAGCAGTTCTTC. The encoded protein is CASSPGGGNEQFF.

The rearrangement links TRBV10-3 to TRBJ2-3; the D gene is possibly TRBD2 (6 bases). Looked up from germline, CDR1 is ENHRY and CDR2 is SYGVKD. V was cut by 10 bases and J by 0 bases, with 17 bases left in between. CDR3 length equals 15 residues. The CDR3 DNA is TGTGCCACTGGTAGCGGTACCCCTAGCACAGATACGCAGTATTTT. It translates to CATGSGTPSTDTQYF.

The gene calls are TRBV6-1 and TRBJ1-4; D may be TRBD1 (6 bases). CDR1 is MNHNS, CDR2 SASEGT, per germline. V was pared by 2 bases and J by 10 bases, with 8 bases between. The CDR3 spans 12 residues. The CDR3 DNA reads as TGTGCCAGCAGTGAAATAGGGGGAAAACTGTTTTTT. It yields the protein CASSEIGGKLFF.